One T cell receptor (beta chain) is described in this entry. The data originate from a study of blood T cell repertoires in COVID-19. Across the study: Sources were T cells, B-cell-depleted T cells, or PBMCs; the material itself was cDNA or gDNA.

Profiling relied on immunoSEQ multiplex PCR, and the TCRdb table lists in-frame clones only, not all of them. The sample has more than 95,000 clones, 90% seen once; the top ten hold approximately 1.7%. V shed 5 bases, J shed 1 base, and the junction held 1 base outside the gene matches. This CDR3 is 13 amino acids long. Per germline, CDR1 SQVTM and CDR2 ANQGSEA. Sequenced: peripheral blood. This sequence was found in a human donor with active COVID-19. The donor label of this sample is uncertain. The genes are TRBV29-1 and TRBJ2-2; 7 bases map to TRBD1. CDR3 sequence: CSVRTGNTGELFF. CDR3 coding DNA: TGCAGCGTTCGGACAGGGAACACCGGGGAGCTGTTTTTT.